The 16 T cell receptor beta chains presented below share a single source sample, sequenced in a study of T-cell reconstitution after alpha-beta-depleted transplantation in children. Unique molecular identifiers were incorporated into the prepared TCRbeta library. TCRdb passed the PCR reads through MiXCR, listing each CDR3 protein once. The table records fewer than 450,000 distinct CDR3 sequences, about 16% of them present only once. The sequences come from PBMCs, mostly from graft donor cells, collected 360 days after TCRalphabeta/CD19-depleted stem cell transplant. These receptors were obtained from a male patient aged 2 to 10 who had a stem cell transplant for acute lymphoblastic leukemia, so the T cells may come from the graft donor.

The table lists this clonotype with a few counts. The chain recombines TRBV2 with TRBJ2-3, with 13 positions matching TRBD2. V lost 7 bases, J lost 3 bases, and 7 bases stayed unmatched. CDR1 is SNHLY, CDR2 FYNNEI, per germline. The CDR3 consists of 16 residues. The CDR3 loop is CASKRRTSGSTDTQYF. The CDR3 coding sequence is TGTGCCAGCAAGCGCAGGACTAGCGGGAGTACAGATACGCAGTATTTT.

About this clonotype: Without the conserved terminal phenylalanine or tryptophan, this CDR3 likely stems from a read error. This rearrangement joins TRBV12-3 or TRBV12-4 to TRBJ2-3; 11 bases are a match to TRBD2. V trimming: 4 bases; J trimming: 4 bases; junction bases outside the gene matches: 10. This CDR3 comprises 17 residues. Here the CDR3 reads CASSSGLLAGGSDTQYS. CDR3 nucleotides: TGTGCCAGCAGTTCCGGACTGTTAGCGGGAGGGTCAGATACGCAGTATTCT.

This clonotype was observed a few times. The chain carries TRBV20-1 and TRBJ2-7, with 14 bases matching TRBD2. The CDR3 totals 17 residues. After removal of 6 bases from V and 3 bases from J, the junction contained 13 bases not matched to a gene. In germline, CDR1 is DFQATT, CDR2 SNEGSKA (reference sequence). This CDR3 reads CSATGLAGASWIYEQYF. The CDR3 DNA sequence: TGCAGTGCCACGGGACTAGCGGGAGCCTCCTGGATCTACGAGCAGTACTTC.

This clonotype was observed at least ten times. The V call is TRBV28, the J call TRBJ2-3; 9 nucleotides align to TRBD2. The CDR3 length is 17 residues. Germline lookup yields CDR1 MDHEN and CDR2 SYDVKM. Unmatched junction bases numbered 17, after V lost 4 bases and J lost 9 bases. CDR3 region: CASSWDYSGGLHRTQYF. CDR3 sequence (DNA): TGTGCCAGCAGTTGGGACTATAGCGGGGGCCTTCACCGGACGCAGTATTTT.

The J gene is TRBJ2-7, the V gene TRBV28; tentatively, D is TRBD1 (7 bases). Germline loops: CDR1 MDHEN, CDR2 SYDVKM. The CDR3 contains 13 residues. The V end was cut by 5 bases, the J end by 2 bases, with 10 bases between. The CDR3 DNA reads TGTGCCAGCAGTCCCAGGGGGGCCTACGAGCAGTACTTC. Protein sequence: CASSPRGAYEQYF.

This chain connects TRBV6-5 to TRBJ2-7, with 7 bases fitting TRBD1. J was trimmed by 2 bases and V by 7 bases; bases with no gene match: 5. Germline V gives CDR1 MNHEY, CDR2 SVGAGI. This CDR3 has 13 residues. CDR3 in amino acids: CASTWTGAYEQYF. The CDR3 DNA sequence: TGTGCCAGCACTTGGACAGGAGCCTACGAGCAGTACTTC.

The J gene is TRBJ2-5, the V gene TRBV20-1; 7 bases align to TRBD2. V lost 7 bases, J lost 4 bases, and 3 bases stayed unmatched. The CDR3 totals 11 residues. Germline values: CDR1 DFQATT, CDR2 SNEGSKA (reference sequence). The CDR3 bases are TGCAGTGTACTAGCGAGAGAGACCCAGTACTTC. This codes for CSVLARETQYF.

CDR3 region: CSVAYGVGAYEQYF. In DNA, the CDR3 is TGCAGCGTTGCTTACGGCGTAGGGGCCTACGAGCAGTACTTC. The V and J genes are TRBV29-1 and TRBJ2-7, with D possibly TRBD1 on 5 matching bases. Germline CDR1 reads SQVTM; CDR2 reads ANQGSEA. This CDR3 contains 14 residues. Trimming removed 4 bases at V and 2 bases at J, with 15 bases between.

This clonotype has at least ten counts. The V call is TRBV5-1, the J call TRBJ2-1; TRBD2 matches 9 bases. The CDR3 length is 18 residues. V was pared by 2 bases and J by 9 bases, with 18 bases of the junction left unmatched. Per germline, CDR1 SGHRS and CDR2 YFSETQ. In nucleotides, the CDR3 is TGCGCCAGCAGCTTTGGAATGTTTAGCGGGAGTAGCTCCGGTGAGCAGTTCTTC. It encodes CASSFGMFSGSSSGEQFF.

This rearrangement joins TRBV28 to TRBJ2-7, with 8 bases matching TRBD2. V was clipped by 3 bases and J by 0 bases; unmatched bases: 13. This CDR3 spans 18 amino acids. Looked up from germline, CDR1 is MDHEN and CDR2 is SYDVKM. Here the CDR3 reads CASSFPPAGGRFSYEQYF. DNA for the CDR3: TGTGCCAGCAGTTTCCCCCCGGCTGGCGGGAGGTTCTCCTACGAGCAGTACTTC.

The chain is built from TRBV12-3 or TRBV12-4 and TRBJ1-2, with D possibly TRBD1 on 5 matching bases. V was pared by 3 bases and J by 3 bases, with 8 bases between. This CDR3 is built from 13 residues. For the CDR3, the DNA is TGTGCCAGCAGTTTGGGGCAGGACTATGGCTACACCTTC. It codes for CASSLGQDYGYTF.

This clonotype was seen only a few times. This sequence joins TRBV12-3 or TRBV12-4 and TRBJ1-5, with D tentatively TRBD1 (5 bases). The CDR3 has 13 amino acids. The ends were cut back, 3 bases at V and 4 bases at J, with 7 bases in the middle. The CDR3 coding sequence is TGTGCCAGCAGTTTGACAGAAAATCAGCCCCAGCATTTT. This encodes CASSLTENQPQHF.

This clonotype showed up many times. CDR3 sequence reads: CSAGGGAGQETQYF. The CDR3 DNA reads as TGCAGTGCCGGTGGGGGGGCCGGTCAAGAGACCCAGTACTTC. The rearrangement uses TRBV20-1 and TRBJ2-5; D might be TRBD2 (7 bases). The germline V and J ends were trimmed by 6 bases and 2 bases, with 16 bases remaining between them. This CDR3 is built from 14 residues. From germline, CDR1 is DFQATT and CDR2 SNEGSKA (reference sequence).

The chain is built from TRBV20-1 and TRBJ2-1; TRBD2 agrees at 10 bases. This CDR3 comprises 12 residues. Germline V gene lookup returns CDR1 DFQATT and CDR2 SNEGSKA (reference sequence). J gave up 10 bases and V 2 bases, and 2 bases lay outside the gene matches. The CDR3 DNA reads TGCAGTGCTAGACTAGCGGGAGTCGAGCAGTTCTTC. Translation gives CSARLAGVEQFF.

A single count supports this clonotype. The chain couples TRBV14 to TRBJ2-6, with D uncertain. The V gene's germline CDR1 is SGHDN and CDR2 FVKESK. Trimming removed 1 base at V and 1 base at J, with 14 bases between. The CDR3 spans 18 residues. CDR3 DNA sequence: TGTGCCAGCAGCCAAGTCCCCGCGGCCTTTTCTGGGGCCAACGTCCTGACTTTC. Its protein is CASSQVPAAFSGANVLTF. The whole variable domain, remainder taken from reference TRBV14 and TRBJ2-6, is EAGVTQFPSHSVIEKGQTVTLRCDPISGHDNLYWYRRVMGKEIKFLLHFVKESKQDESGMPNNRFLAERTGGTYSTLKVQPAELEDSGVYFCASSQVPAAFSGANVLTFGAGSRLTVL.

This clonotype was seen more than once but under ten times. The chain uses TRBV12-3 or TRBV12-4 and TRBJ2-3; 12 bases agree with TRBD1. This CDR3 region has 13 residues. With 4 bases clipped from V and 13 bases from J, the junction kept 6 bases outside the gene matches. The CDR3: CASSSAGTGGKYF. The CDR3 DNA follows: TGTGCCAGCAGTTCAGCCGGGACAGGGGGCAAGTATTTT.